A single T cell receptor beta chain is shown here with its context. A 5'RACE template switching approach incorporating UMIs was used to make TCR beta cDNA. TCRdb reprocessed the 5' RACE reads and reports one entry per CDR3 protein, with no DNA. This sample lists some 440,000 distinct CDR3 sequences; its ten largest clones have 1.4% to 1.5%. The germline V gene has CDR1 SGHNT and CDR2 YENEEA. The CDR3 has 15 residues. The sample originates from a study of T cells expressing NK-cell markers. The chain recombines TRBV11-3 with TRBJ1-1. The receptor was derived from a woman in her forties or fifties in good health. The sample was blood T cells: a sorted CD56 or NKG2C T cell subset, CD4+ or CD8+ T cells, or bulk PBMC T cells (not recorded which). The CDR3: CASSPFDPGNTEAFF.